This TCR beta chain emerged from a study of Graves' ophthalmopathy and Graves' hyperthyroidism. Turning to the study itself: Ahead of any treatment, peripheral blood was obtained at the initial diagnosis.

This clonotype has a count of ten or more. Its antigen is currently unknown. Amplification of the TCR beta CDR3 regions used RNA transcripts (as template). First-round RT-PCR employed HTBI primers, with a second-round multiplex PCR after it. TCRdb processed the multiplex PCR reads anew with MiXCR; each CDR3 protein has one entry. The sample includes 300,000 to 400,000 distinct CDR3 sequences, 15% to 20% of them seen just once. Other autoimmune diseases, uncontrolled infections, pregnancy or lactation ruled patients out of participation. The starting material, 10 ml of fresh peripheral blood, provided the PBMCs. The V and J ends lost 2 bases and 3 bases respectively, with 11 bases between them. This CDR3 spans 15 amino acids. CDR1 and CDR2 from the germline V gene are GTSNPN and SVGIG (reference sequence). Notes on the study in general: The 13-signature model separated ophthalmopathy from stable hyperthyroidism at almost 90% sensitivity and nearly 83% specificity.

This receptor was taken from an adult man with Graves' ophthalmopathy. What was sequenced was peripheral blood. J is TRBJ1-6 and V is TRBV30; the D is unclear. The CDR3 loop is CAWSRSGFYNSPLHF. The CDR3 DNA follows: TGTGCCTGGAGTAGGTCAGGATTCTATAATTCACCCCTCCACTTT. Combining the CDR3 with reference TRBV30 and TRBJ1-6 gives the whole variable domain SQTIHQWPATLVQPVGSPLSLECTVEGTSNPNLYWYRQAAGRGLQLLFYSVGIGQISSEVPQNLSASRPQDRQFILSSKKLLLSDSGFYLCAWSRSGFYNSPLHFGNGTRLTVT.